Each of the 10 T cell receptor beta chains below was sequenced from the same sample in a study of shared clonotypes between healthy human individuals. Some clones are missing from TCRdb's copy, which holds only in-frame ones; the method was immunoSEQ multiplex PCR. The data contain some 2 million clones, just under 95% of them singletons. Selected positively for CCR7 and CD45RO-negative, naive CD8 cells excluded terminally differentiated effector memory CD45RA+ cells. Sequenced sample: naive CD8+ T cells sorted from blood. These receptors were taken from a man aged 18 to 30 in good health.

The chain links TRBV18 to TRBJ2-3; D is undetermined. Germline V gene data show CDR1 as KGHSH and CDR2 as LQKENI. Trimming cost V 1 base and J 6 bases, with 17 bases left between them. The CDR3 is made up of 16 amino acids. The CDR3 DNA reads as TGTGCCAGCTCACCACGGAGCCTTCAAGCGTCCGATACGCAGTATTTT. Translation: CASSPRSLQASDTQYF.

This clone was detected only a few times. V usage is TRBV10-1 and J usage is TRBJ2-7; unclear D gene. The germline V and J ends were trimmed by 2 bases and 0 bases, with 8 bases remaining between them. CDR1 and CDR2 from the germline V gene are WNHNN and SYGVQD (reference sequence). This CDR3 has 14 residues. CDR3 region: CASSEGLLSYEQYF. In nucleotides, the CDR3 is TGCGCCAGCAGTGAGGGTCTACTCTCCTACGAGCAGTACTTC.

This chain connects TRBV7-9 to TRBJ1-2; D uncertain. The CDR3 runs to 14 residues. V dropped 1 base and J dropped 4 bases, with 10 bases sitting between them. The germline V gene encodes CDR1 SEHNR and CDR2 FQNEAQ (reference sequence). Here the CDR3 reads CASSLVGRSYGYTF. Here the CDR3 DNA reads TGTGCCAGCAGCTTAGTTGGACGGAGCTATGGCTACACCTTC.

The gene calls are TRBV30 and TRBJ2-3; D is unresolved. CDR3 length equals 10 residues. V gave up 3 bases and J gave up 5 bases, with 3 bases separating them. Germline loops: CDR1 GTSNPN, CDR2 SVGIG (reference sequence). The CDR3 region is CAWRGDTQYF. In DNA, the CDR3 is TGTGCCTGGAGGGGAGATACGCAGTATTTT.

This clone was found once. The chain links TRBV4-1 to TRBJ2-7; D is uncertain. V gave up 4 bases and J gave up 6 bases, with 16 bases separating them. Germline CDR1 reads MGHRA; CDR2 reads YSYEKL. There are 14 residues in the CDR3. The CDR3 is CASSPLGEVSEQYF. CDR3 sequence (DNA): TGCGCCAGCAGCCCCCTCGGAGAGGTAAGCGAGCAGTACTTC.

The V gene is TRBV15, the J gene TRBJ2-1; D not resolved. This CDR3 spans 14 amino acids. The germline V gene encodes CDR1 LNHNV and CDR2 YYDKDF (reference sequence). The germline V and J ends were trimmed by 1 base and 0 bases, with 4 bases remaining between them. The CDR3 DNA reads as TGTGCCACCAGCAGAGGGAGCTCCTACAATGAGCAGTTCTTC. The encoded protein is CATSRGSSYNEQFF.

Of note for this clone: Different DNA sequences within this sample yield the same CDR3. The chain links TRBV19 to TRBJ1-1; D uncertain. Trimming cost V 1 base and J 6 bases, with 6 bases left between them. CDR1 LNHDA and CDR2 SQIVND come from the germline V gene (reference sequence). There are 12 residues in the CDR3. The CDR3 nucleotides are TGTGCCAGTAGTATAGGGGCCGCTGAAGCTTTCTTT. Translation gives CASSIGAAEAFF.

V usage is TRBV13 and J usage is TRBJ2-3, with TRBD1 identical over 12 bases. Unmatched junction bases numbered 5, after V lost 8 bases and J lost 2 bases. The germline V gene has CDR1 PRHDT and CDR2 FYEKMQ (reference sequence). CDR3 length: 15 amino acids. In DNA form, the CDR3 reads TGTGCCAGCTTGGGACAGGGGGCGCCCACAGATACGCAGTATTTT. Encoded protein: CASLGQGAPTDTQYF.

The chain links TRBV2 to TRBJ1-1; D uncertain. V lost 8 bases to trimming and J lost 4 bases, with 8 bases between them. Germline V CDR1 and CDR2: SNHLY, FYNNEI. The CDR3 totals 11 residues. This CDR3 is CASLQTTEAFF. The CDR3 DNA follows: TGTGCCAGCCTGCAGACCACTGAAGCTTTCTTT.

The chain couples TRBV6-5 to TRBJ1-4; the D gene is possibly TRBD1 (6 bases). The CDR3 totals 15 residues. The ends were cut back, 1 base at V and 6 bases at J, with 12 bases in the middle. The germline CDR1 and CDR2 sequences are MNHEY and SVGAGI. CDR3 loop: CASSYLGRGDEKLFF. The CDR3 DNA reads as TGTGCCAGCAGTTACTTGGGCAGGGGAGATGAAAAACTGTTTTTT.